Listed below are T cell receptor beta chains from one sample, sequenced in a study of response to subunit inactivated influenza vaccine. Using its own MiXCR run on the RT-PCR reads, TCRdb lists one record per CDR3 protein. The data show approximately 730,000 distinct CDR3 sequences, about 15% seen once. The material sequenced was PBMCs from blood, taken 14 days before vaccination. These TCRs come from a man over 45 who received an inactivated influenza vaccine. The CDR3 runs from the conserved cysteine through the conserved F or W. D genes are given only for firm matches. Size tells how often a clone was seen (once, few, many) or the class of an expanded clone, and some rows leave it out.

TRBJ2-1	TRBV7-8	15	few	.	CASSLARDSYNEQFF	TGTGCCAGCAGCCTAGCCCGTGACTCCTACAATGAGCAGTTCTTC
TRBJ2-7	TRBV5-1	15	.	TRBD1	CASSLMGQGIYEQYF	TGCGCCAGCAGCTTGATGGGACAGGGGATATACGAGCAGTACTTC
TRBJ1-6	TRBV20-1	14	few	TRBD1	CSAQEGQPRSPLHF	TGCAGTGCTCAGGAGGGACAGCCGAGGTCACCCCTCCACTTT
TRBJ2-3	TRBV5-5	17	.	.	CASSLARRGLRADTQYF	TGTGCCAGCAGCTTGGCCCGGCGGGGGCTTAGGGCAGATACGCAGTATTTT
TRBJ2-3	TRBV7-9	17	.	TRBD2	CASSPSGVAGITDTQYF	TGTGCCAGCAGCCCATCGGGGGTAGCGGGGATCACAGATACGCAGTATTTT
TRBJ2-5	TRBV7-2	13	.	.	CASSPSVEETQYF	TGTGCCAGCAGCCCGTCAGTAGAAGAGACCCAGTACTTC
TRBJ1-1	TRBV7-9	14	.	TRBD1	CASSWTGARTEAFF	TGTGCCAGCAGCTGGACAGGGGCGAGGACTGAAGCTTTCTTT
TRBJ2-3	TRBV5-1	16	.	.	CASSLSSGTRVDTQYF	TGCGCCAGCAGCCTCTCTTCCGGCACCCGAGTAGATACGCAGTATTTT
TRBJ1-1	TRBV4-1	13	many	.	CASSQFGDTEAFF	TGCGCCAGCAGCCAATTCGGGGACACTGAAGCTTTCTTT
TRBJ1-1	TRBV9	15	many	TRBD1	CASSVSPGQGAEAFF	TGTGCCAGCAGCGTATCCCCGGGACAGGGCGCTGAAGCTTTCTTT
TRBJ1-2	TRBV3-1	15	few	.	CASSQDLQRFYGYTF	TGTGCCAGCAGCCAAGATCTACAGAGGTTCTATGGCTACACCTTC
TRBJ2-5	TRBV12-3/TRBV12-4	14	.	TRBD2	CASSKTGGLETQYF	TGTGCCAGCAGCAAGACGGGGGGGCTGGAGACCCAGTACTTC
TRBJ1-2	TRBV6-4	14	few	.	CASRQAGSNYGYTF	TGTGCCAGCAGACAGGCAGGGTCTAACTATGGCTACACCTTC
TRBJ1-2	TRBV5-1	13	.	.	CASSITGPSGYTF	TGCGCCAGCAGCATAACAGGCCCGTCGGGCTACACCTTC
TRBJ2-3	TRBV5-1	16	.	TRBD2	CASSSRSGESTDTQYF	TGCGCCAGCAGCTCTCGTAGCGGGGAGAGCACAGATACGCAGTATTTT
TRBJ2-2	TRBV28	15	few	.	CASRSPGAPTGELFF	TGTGCCAGCAGGAGCCCAGGGGCCCCGACCGGGGAGCTGTTTTTT
TRBJ2-7	TRBV10-3	14	once	.	CAISDRGGPYEQYF	TGTGCCATCAGTGATAGAGGGGGGCCCTACGAGCAGTACTTC
TRBJ1-5	TRBV24-1	12	.	.	CATSDSNQPQHF	TGTGCCACCAGTGATTCTAATCAGCCCCAGCATTTT
TRBJ2-1	TRBV3-1	16	few	.	CASSQDPPGSYNEQFF	TGTGCCAGCAGCCAAGACCCCCCGGGATCCTACAATGAGCAGTTCTTC
TRBJ2-7	TRBV4-3	15	.	TRBD2	CASSRGTSDSYEQYF	TGCGCCAGCAGCCGAGGGACTAGCGACTCCTACGAGCAGTACTTC
TRBJ1-5	TRBV15	14	few	.	CATSREAPHQPQHF	TGTGCCACCAGCAGAGAAGCACCGCACCAGCCCCAGCATTTT
TRBJ2-7	TRBV25-1	20	few	TRBD1	CASSEPPGQGSPPLYYEQYF	TGTGCCAGCAGTGAACCTCCGGGACAGGGGTCACCTCCCCTCTACTACGAGCAGTACTTC
TRBJ2-3	TRBV27	14	many	TRBD1	CASSGENRGLTQYF	TGTGCCAGCAGTGGGGAAAACAGGGGGCTTACGCAGTATTTT
TRBJ2-1	TRBV3-1	13	.	.	CASSPTGFNEQFF	TGTGCCAGCAGCCCAACAGGGTTCAATGAGCAGTTCTTC
TRBJ2-2	TRBV11-1	19	.	TRBD1	CASSAPGQGKGANTGELFF	TGTGCCAGCAGCGCCCCGGGACAGGGGAAGGGGGCGAACACCGGGGAGCTGTTTTTT
TRBJ2-1	TRBV12-3/TRBV12-4	15	many	TRBD2	CASSLSSGRGNEQFF	TGTGCCAGCAGTTTATCTAGCGGGAGGGGCAATGAGCAGTTCTTC